The 9 T cell receptor beta chains in this list originate from one sample, sequenced in a study of T cell repertoires in cytomegalovirus infection. TCRdb re-called the reads with MiXCR, one entry per CDR3 protein. Among about 900,000 distinct CDR3 sequences listed, roughly 31% were seen once. The antigens these receptors bind are not known. The sequencing used cultured CD8+ T cells from PBMCs, collected from culture after CMV antigen stimulation. Source of these receptors: a human donor in good health (CMV status not recorded). Some clones in this sample may be carry-over from other donors' samples.

The chain couples TRBV12-3 or TRBV12-4 to TRBJ2-3, with D perhaps TRBD1 or TRBD2 (5 bases each). This CDR3 has 12 amino acids. The V end was cut by 6 bases, the J end by 7 bases, with 11 bases between. CDR3: CASSLGRHTQYF. The CDR3 DNA reads as TGTGCCAGCAGCCTGGGACGGCATACGCAGTATTTT.

The genes are TRBV7-9 and TRBJ2-7; D is uncertain. The V and J ends lost 1 base and 0 bases respectively, with 13 bases between them. Germline values: CDR1 SEHNR, CDR2 FQNEAQ (reference sequence). The CDR3 has 16 amino acids. CDR3 protein: CASSLGSGHSSYEQYV. The CDR3 DNA sequence: TGTGCCAGCAGCTTAGGTTCAGGCCATAGCTCCTACGAGCAGTACGTC.

The rearrangement links TRBV18 to TRBJ1-3; D unresolved. CDR1 is KGHSH and CDR2 is LQKENI in the germline V gene. This CDR3 contains 15 residues. Trimming pared 5 bases from V and 0 bases from J, leaving 11 bases between. The CDR3 DNA is TGTGCCAGCTCATTTCCGGGAGCCTCTGGAAACACCATATATTTT. This translates into CASSFPGASGNTIYF.

This clonotype was counted between two and nine times. The gene calls are TRBV6-2 or TRBV6-3 and TRBJ1-1; a possible D gene is TRBD1 (5 bases). The germline V gene encodes CDR1 MNHEY and CDR2 SVGEGT. Trimming pared 6 bases from V and 0 bases from J, leaving 14 bases between. The CDR3 is 15 amino acids. This CDR3 reads CASSELTDLNTEAFF. The CDR3 region has the DNA TGTGCCAGCAGCGAACTGACAGACTTGAACACTGAAGCTTTCTTT.

This clonotype was observed a handful of times. The CDR3 region is CTNSSEAFF. For the CDR3, the DNA is TGTACCAACTCCTCCGAAGCTTTCTTT. The chain has TRBV7-9 and TRBJ1-1; D unresolved. The germline CDR1 and CDR2 sequences are SEHNR and FQNEAQ (reference sequence). The CDR3 is 9 amino acids.

V usage is TRBV4-1 and J usage is TRBJ2-3; a weak D match, TRBD2 (6 bases). Trimming removed 1 base from V and 4 bases from J, with 12 bases in between. This CDR3 contains 15 residues. The germline gives CDR1 MGHRA, CDR2 YSYEKL. The CDR3 here is CASSQGGVESDTQYF. CDR3 in DNA: TGCGCCAGCAGCCAAGGGGGGGTAGAGTCAGATACGCAGTATTTT.

As DNA, the CDR3 is TGCGCCAGCAGCCAAGAGGACGGGGGGGACACTGAAGCTTTCTTT. It translates to CASSQEDGGDTEAFF. V gene TRBV4-3 combines with J gene TRBJ1-1; possibly TRBD1 for D (5 bases). Trimming shortened V by 0 bases and J by 3 bases, and 11 bases separated the two germline ends. From germline, CDR1 is LGHNA and CDR2 YSLEER. This CDR3 spans 15 amino acids.

The chain links TRBV2 to TRBJ1-3; maybe TRBD1 (6 bases). Looked up from germline, CDR1 is SNHLY and CDR2 is FYNNEI. The CDR3 length is 14 residues. V was shortened by 1 base and J by 4 bases, with 8 bases between the two germline ends. The CDR3 reads CASSEDRAGNTIYF. CDR3 coding DNA: TGTGCCAGCAGTGAAGACAGGGCCGGAAACACCATATATTTT.

Comments on this clonotype: At one end the junction does not follow the germline gene, possibly because of a read error. The J gene is TRBJ1-4, the V gene TRBV19; weak D call: TRBD1 (6 bases). CDR3 length equals 15 residues. Germline V gene lookup returns CDR1 LNHDA and CDR2 SQIVND (reference sequence). The CDR3 is CVSALTGGYNEKLFF. CDR3 in DNA: TGTGTCAGTGCCCTGACGGGGGGCTACAATGAAAAACTGTTTTTT.